This T cell receptor beta chain was sequenced in a study of cytomegalovirus exposure and HLA in healthy donors. Study-level results: Analyzed later, association rates of TCRs varied across HLA loci, with DRB1 most and HLA-C fewest. Further analysis was carried out later, and it showed several of the most significant clusters appearing linked to common viral pathogens. Specific recognition of CMV antigens was confirmed in vitro for a few chains (all CMV-associated).

This CDR3 is 15 amino acids long. The germline V gene has CDR1 LNHNV and CDR2 YYDKDF (reference sequence). V trimming: 0 bases; J trimming: 7 bases; junction bases outside the gene matches: 6. The PCR had 60 Vbeta and 13 Jbeta primers. The repertoire was sequenced with immunoSEQ multiplex PCR; TCRdb's copy has only in-frame clones and lacks some. The top ten hold around 15% of the sample, which has 100,000 to 140,000 clones, about 74% seen once. This clone came up once. What it binds is not known. The specimen was PBMCs. This TCR derives from a woman aged 40 to 50 in good health and CMV-seropositive. V usage is TRBV15 and J usage is TRBJ2-3; 8 positions agree with TRBD1. This CDR3 reads CATSRDLGQGNTQYF. As DNA, the CDR3 is TGTGCCACCAGCAGAGATCTAGGACAGGGTAATACGCAGTATTTT.